This T cell receptor (beta chain) was documented in a study of blood T cell repertoires in COVID-19 (TCRdb year 2020). About the full investigation: Samples from collaborators originated in the United States, Italy and Spain and spanned both the acute and convalescent phases of COVID-19. The material from the prospective study consisted of cDNA or gDNA derived from T cells, B-cell-depleted T cells, or PBMCs. Subjects who had been exposed to COVID-19, were actively infected with it, or had recovered from it provided the deeply sampled blood TCRbeta repertoires that made up the dataset. The repertoires were released in a freely available public database meant as a resource for research on the immune response to SARS-CoV-2. Samples came from the ongoing ImmuneRACE study (first 160 participants) plus 1,254 subjects from 6 global collaborators. The sample metadata nearly always contained a de-identified subject ID, COVID-19 status, age in years and sex. Where available, HLA class I and class II types were taken from metadata supplied by the sample provider and were not determined by assay-based typing. The paper as a whole reports these results and caveats: The amount of clinical and demographic metadata varied by source and participant and was provided uncurated.

The collaborating institutions used their own protocols to collect whole blood in K2EDTA tubes. For TCRbeta analysis, collaborators shipped samples in one of three forms: frozen whole blood, isolated PBMCs, or DNA extracted from either of those sample types. The immunoSEQ Assay, a bias-controlled multiplex PCR, was used to amplify TCRbeta CDR3 regions from genomic DNA. In the source study's methods: Within the assay, amplification of reference gene primers was used to estimate how many nucleated cells each sample contained. To quantify the absolute abundance of each unique TCRbeta CDR3 rearrangement, sequence reads were collapsed and filtered. For each sample, productive Simpson clonality was calculated as the square root of Simpson's diversity index across productive rearrangements. What TCRdb holds here is the immuneACCESS table cut down to in-frame rearrangements. Part of the clones is not present; checked against another copy, under half of the missing clones reflect an unresolved V gene, and the others are unexplained. V, J and clone size are taken as reported in that table, and D and trimming were inferred from the DNA itself. Recorded for this sample are more than 120,000 clones; about 92% of them occurred a single time. Jointly, the top ten make up around 1.6% of the sample.

A note on this clone: No antigen is known for it. Base-call qualities are not available, and no considerably larger clone is one nucleotide away.

Trimming takes 5 bases from V and 1 base from J, and the germline ends sit 14 bases apart. The CDR3 covers 15 residues, taking in both the cysteine and the phenylalanine. Left in the record is the CDR3 DNA by itself, 45 bases read in frame from the first base. The germline V gene (reference sequence) provides CDR1 SEHNR and CDR2 FQNEAQ. This clonotype was obtained from a human donor in a cohort sampled during active COVID-19. The sequenced material came from peripheral blood. Here the chain combines TRBV7-9 and TRBJ1-1, and possibly TRBD1, on 6 matching bases. CDR3 reads: CASSKRDITNTEAFF. The DNA is as follows: TGTGCCAGCAGCAAGAGGGACATAACGAACACTGAAGCTTTCTTT.